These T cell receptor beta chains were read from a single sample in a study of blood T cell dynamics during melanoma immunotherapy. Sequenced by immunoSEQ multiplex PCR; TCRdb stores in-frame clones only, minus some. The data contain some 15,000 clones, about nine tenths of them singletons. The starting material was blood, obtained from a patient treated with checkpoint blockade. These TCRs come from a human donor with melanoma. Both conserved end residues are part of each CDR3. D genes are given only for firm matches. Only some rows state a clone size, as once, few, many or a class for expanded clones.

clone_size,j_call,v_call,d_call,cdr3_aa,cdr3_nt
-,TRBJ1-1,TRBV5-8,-,CASSLGGRGEAFF,TGTGCCAGCAGCTTGGGTGGTCGGGGTGAAGCTTTCTTT
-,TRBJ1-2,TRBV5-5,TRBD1,CASSLGQGSYGYTF,TGTGCCAGCAGCCTGGGACAGGGTAGCTATGGCTACACCTTC
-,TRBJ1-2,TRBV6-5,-,CASSSPARGSGYGYTF,TGTGCCAGCAGTTCCCCCGCCCGGGGTTCAGGCTATGGCTACACCTTC
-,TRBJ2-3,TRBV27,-,CASSLGRVSTDTQYF,TGTGCCAGCAGTTTAGGGCGGGTTAGTACAGATACGCAGTATTTT
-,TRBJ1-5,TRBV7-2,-,CASSLAPRGGNQPQHF,TGTGCCAGCAGCTTAGCCCCCCGGGGGGGCAATCAGCCCCAGCATTTT
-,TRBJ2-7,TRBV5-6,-,CASSPSGSTYEQYF,TGTGCCAGCAGCCCCTCGGGGAGCACCTACGAGCAGTACTTC
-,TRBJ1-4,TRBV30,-,CAWSVVGSGNEKLFF,TGTGCCTGGAGTGTCGTTGGGAGCGGGAATGAAAAACTGTTTTTT
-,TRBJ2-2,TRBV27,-,CASSLSAGELFF,TGTGCCAGCAGTTTATCGGCCGGGGAGCTGTTTTTT
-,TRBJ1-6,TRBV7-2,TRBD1,CASSLVRTGVNSPLHF,TGTGCCAGCAGCTTAGTACGGACAGGGGTTAATTCACCCCTCCACTTT
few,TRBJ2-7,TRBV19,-,CASAPLTGSEQYF,TGTGCCAGTGCCCCCCTAACAGGGAGCGAGCAGTACTTC
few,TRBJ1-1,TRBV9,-,CASSVDVNTEAFF,TGTGCCAGCAGCGTAGACGTGAACACTGAAGCTTTCTTT
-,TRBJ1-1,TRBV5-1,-,CASSLVGGFTEAFF,TGCGCCAGCAGCTTGGTTGGGGGGTTCACTGAAGCTTTCTTT
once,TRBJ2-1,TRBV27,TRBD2,CASSSTSASSYNEQFF,TGTGCCAGCAGCTCCACTAGCGCCAGCTCCTACAATGAGCAGTTCTTC
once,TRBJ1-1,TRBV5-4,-,CASSPKRGSYMNTEAFF,TGTGCCAGCAGCCCAAAAAGGGGCTCTTACATGAACACTGAAGCTTTCTTT
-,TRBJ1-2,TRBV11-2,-,CASSFPSADATPYGYTF,TGTGCCAGCAGCTTTCCCTCAGCGGACGCAACCCCCTATGGCTACACCTTC
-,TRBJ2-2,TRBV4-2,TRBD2,CASSQEPAGGYPGELFF,TGTGCCAGCAGCCAAGAGCCAGCGGGGGGGTACCCCGGGGAGCTGTTTTTT
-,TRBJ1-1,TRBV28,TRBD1,CASSTDRVNTEAFF,TGTGCCAGCAGCACCGACAGGGTGAACACTGAAGCTTTCTTT
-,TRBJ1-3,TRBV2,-,CASRGSDSGNTIYF,TGTGCCAGTCGGGGGTCGGACTCTGGAAACACCATATATTTT
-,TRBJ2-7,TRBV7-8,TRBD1,CASSLTGQGLYEQYF,TGTGCCAGCAGCTTAACTGGACAGGGGCTTTACGAGCAGTACTTC
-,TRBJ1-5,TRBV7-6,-,CASSLAVGYNQPQHF,TGTGCCAGCAGCTTAGCTGTCGGGTACAATCAGCCCCAGCATTTT
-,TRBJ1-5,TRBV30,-,CAWDSGPGGQPQHF,TGTGCCTGGGACTCGGGGCCCGGCGGTCAGCCCCAGCATTTT
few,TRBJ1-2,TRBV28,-,CASSPQGADGYTF,TGTGCCAGCAGCCCACAGGGAGCGGATGGCTACACCTTC
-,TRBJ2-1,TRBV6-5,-,CASSYSRNSYNEQFF,TGTGCCAGCAGTTACAGCCGCAACTCCTACAATGAGCAGTTCTTC
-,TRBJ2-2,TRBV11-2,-,CASSFYGTGELFF,TGTGCCAGCAGCTTCTACGGTACCGGGGAGCTGTTTTTT
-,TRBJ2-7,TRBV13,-,CASSLSRPGDEQYF,TGTGCCAGCAGCCTCAGTCGCCCGGGGGACGAGCAGTACTTC
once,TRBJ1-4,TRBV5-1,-,CASSLGAPEPEKLFF,TGCGCCAGCAGCCTGGGGGCGCCAGAGCCCGAAAAACTGTTTTTT
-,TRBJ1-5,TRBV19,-,CASRGSNQPQHF,TGTGCCAGTAGGGGTAGCAATCAGCCCCAGCATTTT
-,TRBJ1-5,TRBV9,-,CASSTTGQINQPQHF,TGTGCCAGCAGCACCACGGGACAAATTAATCAGCCCCAGCATTTT
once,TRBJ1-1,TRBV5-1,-,CASSFGDPEWGAFF,TGCGCCAGCAGCTTCGGGGACCCCGAATGGGGAGCTTTCTTT
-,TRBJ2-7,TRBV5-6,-,CASSLGGIRYSYEQYF,TGTGCCAGCAGCTTGGGGGGGATTCGGTATTCCTACGAGCAGTACTTC
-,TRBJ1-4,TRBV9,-,CASSPTGWSLTTNEKLFF,TGTGCCAGCAGCCCTACGGGGTGGAGCCTGACAACTAATGAAAAACTGTTTTTT
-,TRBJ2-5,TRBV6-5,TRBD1,CASSFGTAETQYF,TGTGCCAGCAGTTTCGGGACAGCAGAGACCCAGTACTTC